This T cell receptor (beta chain) was sequenced for a study of read filtering for tumor transcriptome and immune sequencing. Study as a whole: Per sample, TCR-region reads ranged about 4.05 to 10.27 million by IR-seq, 85 to 1273 by RNA-seq.

This library used roughly 0.4 ug RNA and molecular barcoded adaptors spanning alpha/delta and beta/gamma chains. TCRdb independently ran MiXCR on the reads; one entry per CDR3 protein. Among roughly 24,000 distinct CDR3 sequences listed, around 13% were seen once. This clonotype occurred many times. This sequence originates from a donor aged 40 or over with multiple myeloma. The sequenced sample was a population of CD138-negative cells sorted from bone marrow.

CDR3 sequence (DNA): TGTGCCAGCAGCCGTACCGGGACCCCCTTGGACGAGCAGTACTTC. Encoded protein: CASSRTGTPLDEQYF. The chain employs TRBV7-9 and TRBJ2-7; D possibly uses TRBD1 or TRBD2 (5 bases each). Looked up from germline, CDR1 is SEHNR and CDR2 is FQNEAQ (reference sequence). V lost 5 bases to trimming and J lost 5 bases, with 19 bases between them. The CDR3 totals 15 residues.